The next 25 T cell receptor beta chains were all read from a single sample in a study of T-cell memory formation after mild COVID-19. TCRdb re-called the 5' RACE reads through MiXCR, storing one row per CDR3 protein. The sample holds roughly 130,000 distinct CDR3 sequences, approximately 5.9% seen once. The material sequenced was PBMCs or a T cell subset sorted from them (not recorded which). These receptor sequences come from an adult woman who had mild COVID-19 (a few samples of this study predate the infection). Cell type and time point are not known.

The rearrangement links TRBV5-6 to TRBJ1-6; D unresolved. V dropped 0 bases and J dropped 3 bases, with 7 bases sitting between them. Germline CDR1 is SGHDT and CDR2 is YYEEEE. The CDR3 sequence is 15 residues long. Written as DNA, the CDR3 is TGTGCCAGCAGCTTGGACCCCCTCTATAATTCACCCCTCCACTTT. This sequence encodes CASSLDPLYNSPLHF.

This clonotype came up many times. The chain recombines TRBV20-1 with TRBJ2-5; D is possibly TRBD2 (5 bases). Germline-derived CDR1 and CDR2 are DFQATT and SNEGSKA (reference sequence). Trimming removed 6 bases from V and 2 bases from J, with 7 bases in between. The length of the CDR3 is 11 residues. CDR3 amino acids: CSAAEQETQYF. As DNA, the CDR3 is TGCAGTGCAGCGGAACAAGAGACCCAGTACTTC.

The V and J genes are TRBV4-1 and TRBJ1-3; D ambiguous. Trimming stripped 1 base from V and 4 bases from J, with 11 bases between. Germline CDR1 MGHRA, CDR2 YSYEKL. The CDR3 runs to 15 residues. The chain's CDR3 is CASSQAGGDGNTIYF. DNA of the CDR3: TGCGCCAGCAGCCAAGCGGGAGGAGACGGAAACACCATATATTTT.

This clonotype was counted between two and nine times. The V and J genes are TRBV20-1 and TRBJ1-3, with D hard to call. The CDR3 is made up of 12 amino acids. Trimming stripped 7 bases from V and 4 bases from J, with 11 bases between. Germline V gene lookup returns CDR1 DFQATT and CDR2 SNEGSKA (reference sequence). The CDR3 sequence is CSGGGQGNTIYF. The CDR3 DNA reads as TGCAGTGGTGGAGGGCAGGGAAACACCATATATTTT.

This clonotype was recorded at least ten times. As DNA, the CDR3 is TGCGCCAGCAGCTTGGTTGCGACAGGTTCCACCGGGGAGCTGTTTTTT. It is translated as CASSLVATGSTGELFF. This chain joins TRBV5-1 and TRBJ2-2; weak D call: TRBD1 (6 bases). Per germline, CDR1 SGHRS and CDR2 YFSETQ. V lost 0 bases to trimming and J lost 4 bases, with 13 bases between them. This CDR3 contains 16 residues.

This clonotype showed up many times. V usage is TRBV7-2 and J usage is TRBJ2-7; D not certain. The CDR3 is 12 residues long. Germline values: CDR1 SGHTA, CDR2 FQGNSA. The V and J ends lost 6 bases and 6 bases respectively, with 12 bases between them. The CDR3 loop is CASSLLTSEQYF. The CDR3 coding sequence is TGTGCCAGCAGTCTCCTTACCAGCGAGCAGTACTTC.

This clonotype was found a few times. The genes are TRBV12-3 or TRBV12-4 and TRBJ2-7; possibly TRBD2 for D (7 bases). CDR3 length: 13 residues. The V end was cut by 8 bases, the J end by 3 bases, with 14 bases between. The CDR3 here is CASGGAGNYEQYF. DNA of the CDR3: TGTGCCAGCGGGGGGGCGGGGAACTACGAGCAGTACTTC.

This clonotype was counted at least ten times. This sequence joins TRBV7-9 and TRBJ2-1; D may correspond to TRBD1 or TRBD2 (6 bases each). Deletions cut 5 bases from V and 11 bases from J, with 16 bases between. Germline CDR1 reads SEHNR; CDR2 reads FQNEAQ (reference sequence). The CDR3 spans 13 residues. CDR3 protein: CASSEGGSNKQFF. Written as DNA, the CDR3 is TGTGCCAGCAGCGAGGGGGGTTCGAACAAGCAGTTCTTC.

This clonotype was observed many times. V is TRBV9 and J is TRBJ2-1; a possible D gene is TRBD1 (5 bases). The germline gives CDR1 SGDLS, CDR2 YYNGEE. This CDR3 has 14 residues. V was cut by 3 bases and J by 7 bases, with 14 bases left in between. CDR3 loop: CASSAGNRQNEQFF. The CDR3 DNA sequence: TGTGCCAGCAGCGCAGGGAACCGACAGAATGAGCAGTTCTTC.

This clonotype was detected a few times. The V gene is TRBV5-1, the J gene TRBJ2-1, with D unresolved. Germline V gene data show CDR1 as SGHRS and CDR2 as YFSETQ. V was trimmed by 1 base and J by 6 bases, leaving 5 bases between them. There are 12 residues in the CDR3. The chain's CDR3 is CASSLKLNEQFF. As DNA, the CDR3 is TGCGCCAGCAGCTTGAAACTCAATGAGCAGTTCTTC.

The V gene is TRBV12-3 or TRBV12-4, the J gene TRBJ2-7, with 7 bases that match TRBD1. This CDR3 comprises 13 residues. After removal of 3 bases from V and 9 bases from J, the junction contained 8 bases not matched to a gene. CDR3 region: CASSLKGQTRQYF. The CDR3 bases are TGTGCCAGCAGTTTGAAGGGACAGACCCGGCAGTACTTC.

This clonotype was counted a few times. The chain carries TRBV20-1 and TRBJ2-7; D not certain. The CDR3 extends over 13 amino acids. The germline V and J ends were trimmed by 5 bases and 4 bases, with 15 bases remaining between them. Germline V gene data show CDR1 as DFQATT and CDR2 as SNEGSKA (reference sequence). The CDR3 DNA sequence: TGCAGTGCTTCCGCCCGGAGAGCATACGAGCAGTACTTC. Translation gives CSASARRAYEQYF.

In its sample, this clonotype was seen many times. The CDR3 sequence is CASSPDRGGQPQHF. The CDR3 DNA reads as TGTGCCAGCAGCCCGGACAGGGGCGGTCAGCCCCAGCATTTT. The chain recombines TRBV12-3 or TRBV12-4 with TRBJ1-5, with 9 nucleotides matching TRBD1. This CDR3 is built from 14 residues. The V segment lost 6 bases and the J segment 6 bases; nucleotides outside the gene matches: 6.

The V gene is TRBV2, the J gene TRBJ2-7; 7 bases are a match to TRBD1. V lost 2 bases and J lost 4; bases outside the gene matches: 5. The CDR3 sequence is 14 residues long. Germline CDR1 is SNHLY and CDR2 is FYNNEI. The CDR3 sequence is CASSEQGVLYEQYF. CDR3 in DNA: TGTGCCAGCAGTGAACAGGGGGTATTATACGAGCAGTACTTC. Combining the CDR3 with reference TRBV2 and TRBJ2-7 gives the whole variable domain EPEVTQTPSHQVTQMGQEVILRCVPISNHLYFYWYRQILGQKVEFLVSFYNNEISEKSEIFDDQFSVERPDGSNFTLKIRSTKLEDSAMYFCASSEQGVLYEQYFGPGTRLTVT.

The gene calls are TRBV7-2 and TRBJ2-1, with D maybe TRBD2 (5 bases). The ends were cut back, 5 bases at V and 2 bases at J, with 16 bases in the middle. Germline V gene sequence: CDR1 SGHTA, CDR2 FQGNSA. The length of the CDR3 is 16 residues. The CDR3 sequence: CASSTSETGAYNEQFF. The CDR3 region has the DNA TGTGCCAGCAGCACCTCTGAGACCGGGGCCTACAATGAGCAGTTCTTC.

This clonotype has at least ten counts. The chain has TRBV15 and TRBJ2-1, with no clear D. The CDR3 is 13 amino acids. Trimming cost V 1 base and J 9 bases, with 10 bases left between them. CDR1 and CDR2 from the germline V gene are LNHNV and YYDKDF (reference sequence). CDR3 in amino acids: CATSRGSKGEQFF. The CDR3, as DNA: TGTGCCACCAGCAGAGGGTCCAAGGGTGAGCAGTTCTTC.

The chain employs TRBV9 and TRBJ2-7; D uncertain. This CDR3 has 13 residues. V dropped 0 bases and J dropped 5 bases, with 9 bases sitting between them. In germline, CDR1 is SGDLS, CDR2 YYNGEE. The CDR3 DNA reads TGTGCCAGCAGCGTAGAAGGTCCCCACGAGCAGTACTTC. It specifies CASSVEGPHEQYF.

This clonotype was seen ten or more times. This chain joins TRBV3-1 and TRBJ1-2, with TRBD1 as a possible D gene (5 bases). Trimming shortened V by 6 bases and J by 8 bases, and 16 bases separated the two germline ends. In germline, CDR1 is LGHDT, CDR2 YNNKEL (reference sequence). The CDR3 runs 13 residues. CDR3 residues: CASSRRDFRGYTF. In DNA form, the CDR3 reads TGTGCCAGCAGTCGCCGGGACTTTAGGGGCTACACCTTC.

This clonotype was observed many times. This chain uses TRBV18 with TRBJ2-7; no definite D call. The CDR3 loop spans 14 amino acids. CDR1 and CDR2 from the germline V gene are KGHSH and LQKENI. V shed 0 bases and J shed 2 bases, with 8 bases lying between them. The CDR3, as DNA: TGTGCCAGCTCACCACCCTCGGTCGCCTACGAGCAGTACTTC. This translates into CASSPPSVAYEQYF.

V and J are TRBV6-2 or TRBV6-3 and TRBJ2-3, with TRBD2 matching over 10 bases. The germline V gene has CDR1 MNHEY and CDR2 SVGEGT. This CDR3 is 14 amino acids long. With 6 bases clipped from V and 4 bases from J, the junction kept 4 bases outside the gene matches. CDR3 region: CASRWTSGADTQYF. The CDR3 DNA is TGTGCCAGCAGATGGACTAGCGGAGCAGATACGCAGTATTTT.

This clonotype was found many times. This chain links TRBV20-1 with TRBJ2-7; no clear D. The CDR3 has 14 residues. The V gene lost 3 bases and the J gene lost 3 bases, with 15 bases spanning the gap. From germline, CDR1 is DFQATT and CDR2 SNEGSKA (reference sequence). The CDR3 DNA sequence: TGCAGTGCTAGCAAGGACCCCTCCCTCTACGAGCAGTACTTC. Residues: CSASKDPSLYEQYF.

In its sample, this clonotype was seen many times. The chain recombines TRBV29-1 with TRBJ2-7, with D maybe TRBD1 (5 bases). Per the germline V gene, CDR1 is SQVTM and CDR2 is ANQGSEA. V was pared by 6 bases and J by 4 bases, with 22 bases between. This CDR3 comprises 15 residues. CDR3 sequence: CSVKPQGVGRYEQYF. For the CDR3, the DNA is TGCAGCGTCAAACCCCAGGGTGTGGGGCGTTACGAGCAGTACTTC.

This clonotype occurred a few times. The gene calls are TRBV5-1 and TRBJ2-6; D unclear. Trimming took 5 bases from V and 0 from J, leaving 3 bases between them. Germline V gene data show CDR1 as SGHRS and CDR2 as YFSETQ. The CDR3 runs to 13 residues. The CDR3: CASRPSGANVLTF. In DNA, the CDR3 is TGCGCCAGCAGGCCCTCTGGGGCCAACGTCCTGACTTTC.

The chain carries TRBV5-6 and TRBJ1-5; D may be TRBD1 (6 bases). Germline CDR1 is SGHDT and CDR2 is YYEEEE. V lost 4 bases to trimming and J lost 5 bases, with 13 bases between them. CDR3 length: 14 residues. CDR3 loop: CASSLTGRYQPQHF. In DNA form, the CDR3 reads TGTGCCAGCAGCCTGACAGGTCGATATCAGCCCCAGCATTTT.

This clonotype was observed a few times. The rearrangement joins TRBV12-3 or TRBV12-4 to TRBJ1-5, with 7 bases aligning to TRBD1. V lost 6 bases and J lost 3; bases outside the gene matches: 5. This CDR3 has 14 amino acids. CDR3 in amino acids: CASRTDRYNQPQHF. For the CDR3, the DNA is TGTGCCAGCAGAACGGACAGGTACAATCAGCCCCAGCATTTT.